The 23 T cell receptor beta chains given below trace back to one sample, sequenced in a study of cytomegalovirus exposure and HLA in healthy donors. PCR was performed using 60 Vbeta and 13 Jbeta primers. The table came from immunoSEQ multiplex PCR; TCRdb's copy has only in-frame clones and leaves some out. This sample has some 100,000 clones, with around 74% found just once. The sample comprised PBMCs. These receptor sequences come from a woman aged 40 to 50 in good health and CMV-seronegative.

This clone was detected once. The V gene is TRBV6-5, the J gene TRBJ2-3; 8 bases line up with TRBD1. V trimming: 9 bases; J trimming: 2 bases; junction bases outside the gene matches: 7. Germline lookup yields CDR1 MNHEY and CDR2 SVGAGI. This CDR3 region has 14 residues. The CDR3 loop is CASTQGAVTDTQYF. The DNA of the CDR3 is TGTGCCAGTACTCAGGGGGCTGTCACAGATACGCAGTATTTT.

CDR3 DNA sequence: TGCGCCAGCAGCGCCGGACACTCGAACACCGGGGAGCTGTTTTTT. This gives the protein CASSAGHSNTGELFF. The chain has TRBV5-1 and TRBJ2-2; tentative D call: TRBD1 (5 bases). Looked up from germline, CDR1 is SGHRS and CDR2 is YFSETQ. The CDR3 runs to 15 residues. Trimming removed 4 bases from V and 0 bases from J, with 10 bases in between.

The chain joins TRBV28 to TRBJ1-3, with 8 bases matching TRBD1. Per the germline V gene, CDR1 is MDHEN and CDR2 is SYDVKM. V lost 1 base, J lost 5 bases, and 10 bases stayed unmatched. This CDR3 contains 17 residues. In DNA, the CDR3 is TGTGCCAGCAGTTTATACTCGACAGGGGCCTTACGAAACACCATATATTTT. As protein: CASSLYSTGALRNTIYF.

The chain employs TRBV28 and TRBJ2-1; TRBD2 might be the D (6 bases). Trimming stripped 3 bases from V and 0 bases from J, with 9 bases between. The CDR3 length is 15 residues. Germline V lookup: CDR1 MDHEN, CDR2 SYDVKM. This CDR3 is CASSFPGSSYNEQFF. The CDR3 DNA reads TGTGCCAGCAGTTTCCCCGGGAGCTCCTACAATGAGCAGTTCTTC. Full variable domain (outside the CDR3, taken from reference TRBV28 and TRBJ2-1): DVKVTQSSRYLVKRTGEKVFLECVQDMDHENMFWYRQDPGLGLRLIYFSYDVKMKEKGDIPEGYSVSREKKERFSLILESASTNQTSMYLCASSFPGSSYNEQFFGPGTRLTVL.

The rearrangement links TRBV30 to TRBJ2-3, with a possible D match to TRBD1 (6 bases). Germline CDR1 GTSNPN, CDR2 SVGIG (reference sequence). There are 15 residues in the CDR3. The V gene lost 5 bases and the J gene lost 1 base, with 16 bases spanning the gap. The DNA of the CDR3 is TGTGCCTGGGATACTCAGGGGTCTGGCACAGATACGCAGTATTTT. Amino acid sequence: CAWDTQGSGTDTQYF.

This sequence joins TRBV5-1 and TRBJ1-2; a possible D gene is TRBD1 (5 bases). Trimming left V 7 bases short and J 3 bases short, with 19 bases between. The CDR3 totals 15 residues. Germline CDR1 reads SGHRS; CDR2 reads YFSETQ. CDR3 residues: CASHPTLGAHYGYTF. The CDR3, as DNA: TGCGCCAGCCACCCGACGCTTGGGGCCCACTATGGCTACACCTTC.

J is TRBJ1-2 and V is TRBV28, with a weak D call TRBD1 (6 bases). This CDR3 has 13 residues. Germline V gives CDR1 MDHEN, CDR2 SYDVKM. V gave up 7 bases and J gave up 6 bases, with 15 bases separating them. The CDR3 loop is CASTEQGRDGYTF. In nucleotides, the CDR3 is TGTGCCAGCACCGAACAGGGAAGGGATGGCTACACCTTC.

This chain links TRBV7-2 with TRBJ2-3; D possibly corresponds to TRBD2 (6 bases). V was trimmed by 0 bases and J by 3 bases, leaving 10 bases between them. CDR3 length: 15 residues. The germline CDR1 and CDR2 sequences are SGHTA and FQGNSA. CDR3 nucleotides: TGTGCCAGCAGCTTAGCCGGGAGTGGAACAGATACGCAGTATTTT. Encoded protein: CASSLAGSGTDTQYF.

The rearrangement joins TRBV29-1 to TRBJ2-1; 13 positions match TRBD2. The germline V gene encodes CDR1 SQVTM and CDR2 ANQGSEA. The CDR3 runs to 14 residues. Trimming at V came to 7 bases and at J to 7 bases, leaving 7 bases not matched to a gene. This CDR3 is CSARGTSGMNEQFF. The CDR3 region has the DNA TGCAGCGCTAGGGGGACTAGCGGGATGAATGAGCAGTTCTTC.

This rearrangement joins TRBV9 to TRBJ1-6; unclear D gene. Germline loops: CDR1 SGDLS, CDR2 YYNGEE. The CDR3 is made up of 16 amino acids. V gave up 3 bases and J gave up 5 bases, with 15 bases separating them. DNA for the CDR3: TGTGCCAGCAGCGCGGACCGAGGGCAAGATAATTCACCCCTCCACTTT. It is translated as CASSADRGQDNSPLHF.

This clone showed up just a few times. The CDR3 coding sequence is TGCAGCGTTGAAGACGGGGGGCCGGTGATCGGGGAGACCCAGTACTTC. Protein sequence: CSVEDGGPVIGETQYF. The rearrangement joins TRBV29-1 to TRBJ2-5, with D possibly matching TRBD2 (7 bases). CDR3 length: 16 amino acids. CDR1 SQVTM and CDR2 ANQGSEA come from the germline V gene. V was cut by 0 bases and J by 5 bases, with 19 bases left in between.

The chain recombines TRBV7-8 with TRBJ2-4, with D perhaps matching TRBD1 (5 bases). This CDR3 is built from 15 residues. Trimming removed 1 base from V and 3 bases from J, with 10 bases in between. Germline-derived CDR1 and CDR2 are SGHVS and FQNEAQ. The CDR3 loop is CASSLVRVGKNIQYF. CDR3 nucleotide sequence: TGTGCCAGCAGCTTAGTCAGGGTCGGCAAAAACATTCAGTACTTC.

This chain links TRBV5-1 with TRBJ2-7; 7 bases match TRBD1. The CDR3 loop spans 15 amino acids. The germline gives CDR1 SGHRS, CDR2 YFSETQ. Trimming removed 4 bases from V and 6 bases from J; junction bases left unmatched: 13. This chain's CDR3 is CASSEIRGSGGEQYF. DNA of the CDR3: TGCGCCAGCAGCGAAATCCGCGGGTCAGGGGGCGAGCAGTACTTC.

This chain links TRBV30 with TRBJ2-3, with D perhaps matching TRBD1 (5 bases). V dropped 5 bases and J dropped 6 bases, with 15 bases sitting between them. Germline assignment: CDR1 GTSNPN and CDR2 SVGIG (reference sequence). CDR3 length equals 13 residues. As DNA, the CDR3 is TGTGCCTGGGAACAGGATATAGGGGATACGCAGTATTTT. This encodes CAWEQDIGDTQYF.

This clone was observed a few times. The CDR3 protein is CASSPRDIPYEQYF. DNA of the CDR3: TGTGCCAGCAGCCCCCGGGACATCCCCTACGAGCAGTACTTC. This chain connects TRBV9 to TRBJ2-7; D is perhaps TRBD1 (6 bases). This CDR3 contains 14 residues. The V end lost 4 bases, the J end lost 2 bases, and 13 bases lay between the germline ends. The V gene's germline CDR1 is SGDLS and CDR2 YYNGEE.

This chain joins TRBV7-6 and TRBJ2-7; D ambiguous. The CDR3 runs 14 residues. In germline, CDR1 is SGHVS, CDR2 FNYEAQ. V lost 0 bases, J lost 3 bases, and 9 bases lay in between. The CDR3 region has the DNA TGTGCCAGCAGCTTAGCGGCTCCTAGCTACGAGCAGTACTTC. Translating it yields CASSLAAPSYEQYF.

The CDR3 region is CASSLEVTSGGQRYF. CDR3 nucleotide sequence: TGTGCCAGCAGCTTAGAAGTGACTAGCGGGGGGCAACGGTACTTC. The chain has TRBV7-2 and TRBJ2-5; 13 nucleotides align to TRBD2. This CDR3 has 15 amino acids. Unmatched junction bases numbered 9, after V lost 1 base and J lost 13 bases. CDR1 and CDR2 (germline): SGHTA, FQGNSA.

This clone was recorded a few times. The chain carries TRBV23-1 and TRBJ1-1; 12 nucleotides line up with TRBD1. TRBV23-1 is classed as an ORF, of uncertain function. Trimming cost V 2 bases and J 3 bases; bases outside gene matches: 7. The CDR3 contains 17 residues. CDR3 amino acids: CASSQLPGQGADTEAFF. The CDR3 bases are TGCGCCAGCAGTCAACTCCCGGGACAGGGGGCCGACACTGAAGCTTTCTTT.

This sequence joins TRBV27 and TRBJ2-2; TRBD2 matches at 12 bases. Germline trimming cut 8 bases from V and 6 bases from J; bases unmatched to any gene: 10. The CDR3 spans 16 residues. CDR1 is MNHEY, CDR2 SMNVEV, per germline (reference sequence). The CDR3 here is CASGFLAGGPPGELFF. CDR3 in DNA: TGTGCCAGCGGGTTTCTAGCGGGAGGGCCACCCGGGGAGCTGTTTTTT.

There are a few counts of this clone. This rearrangement joins TRBV27 to TRBJ1-5; D call uncertain. With 2 bases removed from V and 1 base from J, the gap between germline ends came to 9 bases. CDR1 and CDR2 from the germline V gene are MNHEY and SMNVEV (reference sequence). CDR3 length: 15 amino acids. The CDR3 region has the DNA TGTGCCAGCAGTTTAGGCGGAGGAAGCAATCAGCCCCAGCATTTT. Its translation is CASSLGGGSNQPQHF.

The chain carries TRBV9 and TRBJ1-1, with 10 bases matching TRBD1. Germline CDR1 reads SGDLS; CDR2 reads YYNGEE. The CDR3 runs 17 residues. Trimming took 0 bases from V and 0 from J; bases not matched to a gene: 5. The CDR3 loop is CASSVATTGGLNTEAFF. Here the CDR3 DNA reads TGTGCCAGCAGCGTAGCTACGACAGGGGGCTTGAACACTGAAGCTTTCTTT.

This clone showed up just once. At one end the junction does not follow the germline gene, possibly because of a read error. V and J are TRBV7-9 and TRBJ2-7; 7 nucleotides align to TRBD1. The germline gives CDR1 SEHNR, CDR2 FQNEAQ (reference sequence). The CDR3 is 14 amino acids. The CDR3 protein is CSSSAATGFNEQYF. CDR3 DNA: TGTTCCAGCAGCGCAGCGACAGGGTTCAACGAGCAGTACTTC. The whole variable domain, remainder taken from reference TRBV7-9 and TRBJ2-7, is DTGVSQNPRHKITKRGQNVTFRCDPISEHNRLYWYRQTLGQGPEFLTYFQNEAQLEKSRLLSDRFSAERPKGSFSTLEIQRTEQGDSAMYLCSSSAATGFNEQYFGPGTRLTVT.

Remarks on this clone: The junction and the germline gene differ at one end; a read error may be behind it. The rearrangement links TRBV7-9 to TRBJ2-2; D possibly corresponds to TRBD1 (5 bases). The germline V gene encodes CDR1 SEHNR and CDR2 FQNEAQ (reference sequence). The CDR3 has 14 amino acids. This CDR3 reads CSSSLTVNTGELFF. The CDR3 nucleotides read TGTTCCAGCAGCCTGACAGTAAACACCGGGGAGCTGTTTTTT.